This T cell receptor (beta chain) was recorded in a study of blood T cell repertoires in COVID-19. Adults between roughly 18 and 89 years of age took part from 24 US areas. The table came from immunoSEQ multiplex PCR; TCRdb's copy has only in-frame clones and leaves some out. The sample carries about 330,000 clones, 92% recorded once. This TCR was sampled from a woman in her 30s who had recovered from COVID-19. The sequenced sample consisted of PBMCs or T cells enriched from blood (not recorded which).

CDR3: CASSLSSGGNQPQHF. The CDR3 nucleotides are TGTGCCAGCAGCCTAAGTTCCGGTGGCAATCAGCCCCAGCATTTT. J is TRBJ1-5 and V is TRBV3-1 (or the pseudogene TRBV3-2); D is uncertain. The CDR3 spans 15 residues. Germline-derived CDR1 and CDR2 are LGHDT and YNNKEL (reference sequence). The ends were cut back, 4 bases at V and 2 bases at J, with 12 bases in the middle.